The following is a T cell receptor (beta chain) sequence with its context. Its cognate antigen is unknown. The data were obtained in a study of T cell responses to AZD1222 COVID-19 vaccine. Study conclusions and caveats: Repertoires were sampled only after the peak T cell response.

CDR1 is SGHAT and CDR2 is FQNNGV in the germline V gene. V lost 5 bases to trimming and J lost 8 bases, with 13 bases between them. The CDR3 contains 13 residues. Sequencing was performed with immunoSEQ multiplex PCR; in TCRdb, only in-frame clones are kept and a portion is missing. The sample yields 65,000 to 75,000 clones, around 84% seen once. V is TRBV11-2 and J is TRBJ2-1, with a weak D call TRBD2 (7 bases). Source: peripheral blood, taken on day 0 of AZD1222 vaccination. This sequence originates from an adult in good health. This CDR3 is CASSPGGLDEQFF. The CDR3 coding sequence is TGTGCCAGCAGCCCCGGGGGGCTCGATGAGCAGTTCTTC. The whole variable domain, remainder taken from reference TRBV11-2 and TRBJ2-1, is EAGVAQSPRYKIIEKRQSVAFWCNPISGHATLYWYQQILGQGPKLLIQFQNNGVVDDSQLPKDRFSAERLKGVDSTLKIQPAKLEDSAVYLCASSPGGLDEQFFGPGTRLTVL.